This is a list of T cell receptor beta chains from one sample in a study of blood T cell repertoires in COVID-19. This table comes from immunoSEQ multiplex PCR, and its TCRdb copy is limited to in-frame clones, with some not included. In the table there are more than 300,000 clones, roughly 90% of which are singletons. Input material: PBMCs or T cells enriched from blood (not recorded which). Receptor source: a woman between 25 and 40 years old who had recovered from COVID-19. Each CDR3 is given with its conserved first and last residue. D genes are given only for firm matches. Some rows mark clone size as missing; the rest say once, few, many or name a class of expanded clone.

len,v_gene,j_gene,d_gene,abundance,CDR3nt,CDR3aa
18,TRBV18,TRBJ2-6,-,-,TGTGCCAGCTCACCACGACAGGCACTAGGCTCTGGGGCCAACGTCCTGACTTTC,CASSPRQALGSGANVLTF
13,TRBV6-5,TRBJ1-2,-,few,TGTGCCAGCAGTTCCCAGACAGCCTATGGCTACACCTTC,CASSSQTAYGYTF
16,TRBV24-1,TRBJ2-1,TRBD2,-,TGTGCCACCAGTGATATGACTAGCGGGAGGATCAATGAGCAGTTCTTC,CATSDMTSGRINEQFF
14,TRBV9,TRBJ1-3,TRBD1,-,TGTGCCAGTAGGAAGACAGGGGCGGGAAACACCATATATTTT,CASRKTGAGNTIYF
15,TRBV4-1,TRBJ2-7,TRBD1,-,TGCGCCAGCAGCCAATTGGGGACAGGTATAAACGAGCAGTACTTC,CASSQLGTGINEQYF
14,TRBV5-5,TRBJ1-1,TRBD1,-,TGTGCCAGCAGCCGGGACAGGGTGAACACTGAAGCTTTCTTT,CASSRDRVNTEAFF
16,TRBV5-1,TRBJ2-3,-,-,TGCGCCAGCAGCCCGGGACACGACGCCTACACAGATACGCAGTATTTT,CASSPGHDAYTDTQYF
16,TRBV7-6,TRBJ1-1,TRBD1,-,TGTGCCAGCAGCCCACCGAATACAGGGGTTGGCACTGAAGCTTTCTTT,CASSPPNTGVGTEAFF
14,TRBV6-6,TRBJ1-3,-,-,TGTGCCAGCAGTTTCACCCTTTTGGCAAACACCATATATTTT,CASSFTLLANTIYF
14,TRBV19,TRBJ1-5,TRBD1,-,TGTGCCAGCAGCCTCAGGGGGATCAATCAGCCCCAGCATTTT,CASSLRGINQPQHF
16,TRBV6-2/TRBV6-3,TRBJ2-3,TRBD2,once,TGTGCCAGCAGTTACTCTTCAGCGGGGAACACAGATACGCAGTATTTT,CASSYSSAGNTDTQYF
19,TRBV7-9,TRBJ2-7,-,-,TGTGCCAGCAGCCATATGAGGGGGACTTCCAGGACTAGTCGGTACGAGCAGTACTTC,CASSHMRGTSRTSRYEQYF
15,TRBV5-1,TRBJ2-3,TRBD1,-,TGCGCCAGCAGCTTTTCAGGGGGCGGAGCAGATACGCAGTATTTT,CASSFSGGGADTQYF